Listed here are 26 T cell receptor beta chains from one sample, sequenced in a study of T cells after yellow fever vaccination. TCRdb redid the calling of the 5' RACE reads with MiXCR, one entry per CDR3 protein. The sample holds about 360,000 distinct CDR3 sequences; 6.2% are singletons and the top ten take approximately 16%. Sequenced material: PBMCs, taken 5 days after the yellow fever booster vaccination. These receptors all come from a man under 40 who received the YFV17D yellow fever vaccine.

The J gene is TRBJ2-7, the V gene TRBV9; D is ambiguous. V was shortened by 0 bases and J by 5 bases, with 12 bases between the two germline ends. The germline V gene has CDR1 SGDLS and CDR2 YYNGEE. The CDR3 runs 14 residues. The CDR3 region has the DNA TGTGCCAGCAGCGTAGAACCGCTTGCGGACGAGCAGTACTTC. Translation gives CASSVEPLADEQYF.

In this sample, this clonotype turned up a few times. The CDR3: CATSDPKRGGGNEQFF. The CDR3 DNA sequence: TGTGCCACCAGTGACCCCAAGCGGGGCGGGGGGAATGAGCAGTTCTTC. The chain carries TRBV24-1 and TRBJ2-1; 8 bases are a match to TRBD2. The V and J ends lost 4 bases and 7 bases, in that order; junction bases with no gene match: 11. The CDR3 extends over 16 amino acids. Germline V CDR1 and CDR2: KGHDR, SFDVKD.

The gene calls are TRBV20-1 and TRBJ2-7, with 12 bases fitting TRBD2. The germline gives CDR1 DFQATT, CDR2 SNEGSKA (reference sequence). With V trimmed by 4 bases and J by 4 bases, 5 bases remained unmatched. The CDR3 covers 14 residues. This chain's CDR3 is CSANPSGRAYEQYF. The CDR3 DNA sequence: TGCAGTGCTAACCCTAGCGGGAGGGCGTACGAGCAGTACTTC.

The table lists this clonotype with many counts. Sequence at one end of the junction differs from germline and may be a read error. J is TRBJ1-5 and V is TRBV6-5; D remains unclear. This CDR3 has 13 amino acids. Germline values: CDR1 MNHEY, CDR2 SVGAGI. CDR3: CASSDSAYQPQHF. The CDR3 DNA sequence: TGTGCCAGCAGTGACTCAGCGTATCAGCCCCAGCATTTT.

This clonotype was counted a few times. The rearrangement links TRBV11-1 to TRBJ2-5; TRBD2 matches at 7 bases. The length of the CDR3 is 15 residues. With V trimmed by 4 bases and J by 3 bases, 8 bases remained unmatched. The germline V gene encodes CDR1 SGHAT and CDR2 FQDESV (reference sequence). This CDR3 reads CASSSYGRTEETQYF. CDR3 bases: TGTGCCAGCAGCTCGTACGGGAGGACCGAAGAGACCCAGTACTTC.

The rearrangement joins TRBV6-5 to TRBJ2-7; possible D gene TRBD2, 6 bases. The CDR3 spans 11 residues. CDR1 is MNHEY, CDR2 SVGAGI, per germline. Trimming shortened V by 6 bases and J by 7 bases, and 10 bases separated the two germline ends. Written as DNA, the CDR3 is TGTGCCAGCAGCAGGGCGGGGGAGCAGTACTTC. Translation gives CASSRAGEQYF.

This chain links TRBV3-1 with TRBJ2-7; D is unclear. The CDR3 loop spans 15 amino acids. The germline CDR1 and CDR2 sequences are LGHDT and YNNKEL (reference sequence). The germline V and J ends were trimmed by 3 bases and 2 bases, with 14 bases remaining between them. CDR3 in DNA: TGTGCCAGCAGCCAGGGCCAGTTAAAAGCCTACGAGCAGTACTTC. It encodes CASSQGQLKAYEQYF.

In its sample, this clonotype was seen many times. This chain uses TRBV4-3 with TRBJ1-2, with 7 bases that match TRBD1. The CDR3 runs to 15 residues. Germline trimming cut 3 bases from V and 8 bases from J; bases unmatched to any gene: 12. Germline CDR1 reads LGHNA; CDR2 reads YSLEER. CDR3 nucleotide sequence: TGCGCCAGCAGCCAGCCGGGGACAGCGCCACGGGGCTACACCTTC. This encodes CASSQPGTAPRGYTF.

The rearrangement uses TRBV20-1 and TRBJ1-4, with unresolved D. The V and J ends lost 6 bases and 0 bases respectively, with 11 bases between them. The CDR3 covers 14 residues. Germline V gene sequence: CDR1 DFQATT, CDR2 SNEGSKA (reference sequence). The CDR3 loop reads CSAAAAATNEKLFF. The CDR3 DNA reads TGCAGTGCCGCGGCCGCTGCAACTAATGAAAAACTGTTTTTT.

This clonotype was observed many times. The CDR3 DNA reads TGCGCCAGCAGCTTCGGCACCACCGGGGGGAAACTGTTTTTT. Encoded protein: CASSFGTTGGKLFF. This rearrangement joins TRBV5-1 to TRBJ1-4, with a possible D match to TRBD1 (5 bases). Germline values: CDR1 SGHRS, CDR2 YFSETQ. The CDR3 loop spans 14 amino acids. The V gene lost 2 bases and the J gene lost 11 bases, with 16 bases spanning the gap.

V gene TRBV4-3 combines with J gene TRBJ1-2, with D possibly being TRBD1 (5 bases). Germline V gene lookup returns CDR1 LGHNA and CDR2 YSLEER. V lost 3 bases, J lost 6 bases, and 8 bases lay in between. CDR3 length: 12 residues. The CDR3 DNA reads as TGCGCCAGCAGCCATCAGGGTGATGGCTACACCTTC. It translates to CASSHQGDGYTF.

There are a few counts of this clonotype. The rearrangement uses TRBV5-4 and TRBJ2-6; D is unresolved. This CDR3 contains 16 residues. Trimming shortened V by 0 bases and J by 1 base, and 8 bases separated the two germline ends. Germline CDR1 SGHNT, CDR2 YYREEE (reference sequence). CDR3 in amino acids: CASSLEGRSGANVLTF. The DNA of the CDR3 is TGTGCCAGCAGCTTGGAGGGCCGTTCTGGGGCCAACGTCCTGACTTTC.

This clonotype was counted only a few times. The chain is built from TRBV11-2 and TRBJ2-1; D perhaps matches TRBD2 (6 bases). Germline V gene lookup returns CDR1 SGHAT and CDR2 FQNNGV. Trimming shortened V by 7 bases and J by 5 bases, and 27 bases separated the two germline ends. CDR3 length: 18 amino acids. CDR3 coding DNA: TGTGCCAGCACCGACGGGGTGGCGGGACCCCTTTCTAACAATGAGCAGTTCTTC. Translated, it gives CASTDGVAGPLSNNEQFF.

This clonotype was seen at least ten times. The J gene is TRBJ2-2, the V gene TRBV7-2; 12 bases match TRBD1. The CDR3 runs to 15 residues. V lost 3 bases, J lost 6 bases, and 2 bases stayed unmatched. In germline, CDR1 is SGHTA, CDR2 FQGNSA. CDR3 region: CASSFGTGGAGELFF. DNA for the CDR3: TGTGCCAGCAGCTTCGGGACAGGGGGCGCCGGGGAGCTGTTTTTT.

This clonotype showed up many times. V gene TRBV7-2 combines with J gene TRBJ1-2, with D tentatively TRBD1 (6 bases). Looked up from germline, CDR1 is SGHTA and CDR2 is FQGNSA. This CDR3 has 15 amino acids. Trimming took off 1 base at V and 1 base at J, with 10 bases between the two ends. CDR3 DNA: TGTGCCAGCAGCTTAGAAACAGGGCGTAACTATGGCTACACCTTC. It translates to CASSLETGRNYGYTF.

The rearrangement links TRBV6-2 or TRBV6-3 to TRBJ1-2; D is perhaps TRBD1 (6 bases). The germline V gene has CDR1 MNHEY and CDR2 SVGEGT. The CDR3 length is 12 residues. V lost 1 base and J 12 bases, leaving 12 bases between the germline ends. In DNA, the CDR3 is TGTGCCAGCAGTTACTTCGGACAGCAGCACACCTTC. Translated, it gives CASSYFGQQHTF.

In this sample, this clonotype turned up many times. The chain links TRBV21-1 to TRBJ2-5; the table assigns TRBD1, which was not confirmed against the DNA. TRBV21-1 represents a pseudogene. This CDR3 comprises 12 residues. CDR3 DNA sequence: TGTGCCAGCCCCCCTGGGGAGGAGACCCAGTACTTC. Translating it yields CASPPGEETQYF.

The chain couples TRBV19 to TRBJ2-3; perhaps TRBD2 as D (5 bases). Germline V CDR1 and CDR2: LNHDA, SQIVND (reference sequence). V was trimmed by 9 bases and J by 5 bases, leaving 9 bases between them. This CDR3 region has 11 residues. CDR3 bases: TGTGCCAGCAGCGGCCAAGATACGCAGTATTTT. Its translation is CASSGQDTQYF. Drawing the rest from reference TRBV19 and TRBJ2-3, the complete variable domain is DGGITQSPKYLFRKEGQNVTLSCEQNLNHDAMYWYRQDPGQGLRLIYYSQIVNDFQKGDIAEGYSVSREKKESFPLTVTSAQKNPTAFYLCASSGQDTQYFGPGTRLTVL.

The chain employs TRBV5-4 and TRBJ2-3; 10 nucleotides line up with TRBD1. Trimming at V came to 4 bases and at J to 3 bases, leaving 5 bases not matched to a gene. The CDR3 has 15 amino acids. Germline CDR1 is SGHNT and CDR2 is YYREEE (reference sequence). The CDR3 coding sequence is TGTGCCAGCAGCAAACCGGGACAGGGGACAGATACGCAGTATTTT. Protein sequence: CASSKPGQGTDTQYF.

V usage is TRBV2 and J usage is TRBJ1-5; no firm D call. Trimming shortened V by 5 bases and J by 4 bases, and 12 bases separated the two germline ends. The germline CDR1 and CDR2 sequences are SNHLY and FYNNEI. The length of the CDR3 is 14 residues. CDR3: CASSQLSSNQPQHF. Written as DNA, the CDR3 is TGTGCCAGCAGTCAGCTTTCATCGAATCAGCCCCAGCATTTT.

This clonotype came up many times. V is TRBV27 and J is TRBJ2-2; 8 nucleotides agree with TRBD1. Per the germline V gene, CDR1 is MNHEY and CDR2 is SMNVEV (reference sequence). The junction had 2 bases not matched to a gene; V was cut back by 5 bases and J by 6 bases. The CDR3 runs 13 residues. The CDR3 protein is CASSPTGAGELFF. DNA of the CDR3: TGTGCCAGCAGTCCGACAGGGGCCGGGGAGCTGTTTTTT.

This clonotype was seen at least ten times. The chain is built from TRBV12-3 or TRBV12-4 and TRBJ2-3, with D hard to call. The CDR3 totals 11 residues. The ends were cut back, 9 bases at V and 2 bases at J, with 6 bases in the middle. This CDR3 is CARTHTDTQYF. The CDR3 DNA reads as TGTGCCAGGACTCACACAGATACGCAGTATTTT.

This clonotype was detected a few times. The chain has TRBV20-1 and TRBJ2-3, with D uncertain. The V gene lost 0 bases and the J gene lost 0 bases, with 4 bases spanning the gap. Germline lookup yields CDR1 DFQATT and CDR2 SNEGSKA (reference sequence). The CDR3 length is 13 residues. The CDR3 spells CSARDDSTDTQYF. In nucleotides, the CDR3 is TGCAGTGCTAGAGATGATAGCACAGATACGCAGTATTTT.

This clonotype came up many times. As DNA, the CDR3 is TGCGCCAGCAGCTTGGCGGCGGGCAATGAGCAGTTCTTC. The encoded protein is CASSLAAGNEQFF. The genes are TRBV5-1 and TRBJ2-1, with D maybe TRBD2 (5 bases). The germline V gene encodes CDR1 SGHRS and CDR2 YFSETQ. The CDR3 runs 13 residues. Trimming took 0 bases from V and 6 from J, leaving 7 bases between them.

Regarding this clonotype: This could be a read error, since a much larger clone is one nucleotide away. The genes are TRBV5-1 and TRBJ1-1; D is unresolved. Germline-derived CDR1 and CDR2 are SGHRS and YFSETQ. Trimming left V 4 bases short and J 4 bases short, with 11 bases between. The CDR3 contains 13 residues. CDR3 bases: TGCGCCAGCAGCAGCAGCTTGAGCACTGAAGCTTTCTTT. Encoded protein: CASSSSLSTEAFF.

The genes are TRBV20-1 and TRBJ2-3; D is unresolved. The CDR3 extends over 12 amino acids. Trimming left V 4 bases short and J 1 base short, with 6 bases between. Germline loops: CDR1 DFQATT, CDR2 SNEGSKA (reference sequence). The CDR3 DNA follows: TGCAGTGCTAAGCCGGGCACAGATACGCAGTATTTT. As protein: CSAKPGTDTQYF.